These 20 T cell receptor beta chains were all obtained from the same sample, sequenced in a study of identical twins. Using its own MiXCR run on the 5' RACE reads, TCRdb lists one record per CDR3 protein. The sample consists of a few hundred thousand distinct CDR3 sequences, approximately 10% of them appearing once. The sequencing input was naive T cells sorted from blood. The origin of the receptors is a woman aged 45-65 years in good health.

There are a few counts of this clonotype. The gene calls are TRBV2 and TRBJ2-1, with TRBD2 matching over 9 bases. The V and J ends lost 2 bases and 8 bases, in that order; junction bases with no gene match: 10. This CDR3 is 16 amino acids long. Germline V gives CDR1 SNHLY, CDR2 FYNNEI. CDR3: CASSEFVAGVGDEQFF. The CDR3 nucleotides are TGTGCCAGCAGTGAATTTGTAGCGGGAGTCGGGGATGAGCAGTTCTTC.

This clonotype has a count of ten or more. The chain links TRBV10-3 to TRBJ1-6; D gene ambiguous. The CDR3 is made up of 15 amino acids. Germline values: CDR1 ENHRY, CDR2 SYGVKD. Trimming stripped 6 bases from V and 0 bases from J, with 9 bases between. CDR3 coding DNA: TGTGCCATCAGAGAAACTAGCTCCTATAATTCACCCCTCCACTTT. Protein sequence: CAIRETSSYNSPLHF.

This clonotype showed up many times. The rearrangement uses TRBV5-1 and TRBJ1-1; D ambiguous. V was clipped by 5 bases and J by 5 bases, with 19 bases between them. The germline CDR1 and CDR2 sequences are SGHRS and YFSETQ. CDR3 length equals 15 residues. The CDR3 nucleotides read TGCGCCAGCAGGCAGTTTGGGAGGGTAGATACTGAAGCTTTCTTT. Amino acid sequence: CASRQFGRVDTEAFF.

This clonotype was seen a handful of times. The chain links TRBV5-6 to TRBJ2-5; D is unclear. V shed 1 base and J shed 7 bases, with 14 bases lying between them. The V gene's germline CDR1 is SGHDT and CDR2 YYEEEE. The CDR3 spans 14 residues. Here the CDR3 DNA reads TGTGCCAGCAGCTTGTCGGTAGGGTGGGCGACCCAGTACTTC. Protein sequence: CASSLSVGWATQYF.

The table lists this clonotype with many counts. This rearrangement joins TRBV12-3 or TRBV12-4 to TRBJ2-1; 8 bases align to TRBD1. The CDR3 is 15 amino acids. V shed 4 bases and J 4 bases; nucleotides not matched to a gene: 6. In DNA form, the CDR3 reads TGTGCCAGCAGTTCTCCGGGGGACAGGTACAATGAGCAGTTCTTC. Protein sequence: CASSSPGDRYNEQFF.

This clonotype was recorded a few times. The chain's CDR3 is CASRPLLAGGPETQYF. In DNA form, the CDR3 reads TGTGCCAGCAGGCCCCTTCTAGCGGGAGGGCCAGAGACCCAGTACTTC. This sequence joins TRBV12-3 or TRBV12-4 and TRBJ2-5; the match to TRBD2 covers 12 bases. There are 16 residues in the CDR3. The junction had 9 bases not matched to a gene; V was cut back by 6 bases and J by 4 bases.

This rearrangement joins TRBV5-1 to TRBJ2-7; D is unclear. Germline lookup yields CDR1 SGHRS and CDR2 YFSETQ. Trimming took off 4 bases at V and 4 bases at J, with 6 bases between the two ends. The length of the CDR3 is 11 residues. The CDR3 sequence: CASSKGYEQYF. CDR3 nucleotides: TGCGCCAGCAGCAAAGGGTACGAGCAGTACTTC. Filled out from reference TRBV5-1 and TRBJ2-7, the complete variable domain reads KAGVTQTPRYLIKTRGQQVTLSCSPISGHRSVSWYQQTPGQGLQFLFEYFSETQRNKGNFPGRFSGRQFSNSRSEMNVSTLELGDSALYLCASSKGYEQYFGPGTRLTVT.

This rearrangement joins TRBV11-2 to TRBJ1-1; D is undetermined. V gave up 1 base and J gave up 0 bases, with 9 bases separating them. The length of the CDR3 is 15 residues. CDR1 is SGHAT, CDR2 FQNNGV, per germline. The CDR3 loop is CASSLVDPMNTEAFF. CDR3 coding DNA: TGTGCCAGCAGCTTAGTCGACCCGATGAACACTGAAGCTTTCTTT.

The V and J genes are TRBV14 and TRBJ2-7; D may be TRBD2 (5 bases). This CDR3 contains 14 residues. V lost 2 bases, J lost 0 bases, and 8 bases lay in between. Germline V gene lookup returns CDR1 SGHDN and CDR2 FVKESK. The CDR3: CASSQSRGSYEQYV. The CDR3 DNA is TGTGCCAGCAGCCAATCCCGGGGCTCCTACGAGCAGTACGTC.

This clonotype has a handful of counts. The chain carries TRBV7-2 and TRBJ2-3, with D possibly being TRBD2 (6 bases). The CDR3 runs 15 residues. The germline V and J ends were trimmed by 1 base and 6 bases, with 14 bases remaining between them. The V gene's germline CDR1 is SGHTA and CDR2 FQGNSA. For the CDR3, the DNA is TGTGCCAGCAGCTTAGGGGACTCCCAACTGGATACGCAGTATTTT. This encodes CASSLGDSQLDTQYF.

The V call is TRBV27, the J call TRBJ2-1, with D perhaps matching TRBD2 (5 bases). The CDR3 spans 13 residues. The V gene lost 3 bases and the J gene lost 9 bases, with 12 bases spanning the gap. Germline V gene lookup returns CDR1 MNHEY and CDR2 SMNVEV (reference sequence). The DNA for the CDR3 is TGTGCCAGCAGTTTGGGGAGAAGCGGTGAGCAGTTCTTC. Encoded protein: CASSLGRSGEQFF.

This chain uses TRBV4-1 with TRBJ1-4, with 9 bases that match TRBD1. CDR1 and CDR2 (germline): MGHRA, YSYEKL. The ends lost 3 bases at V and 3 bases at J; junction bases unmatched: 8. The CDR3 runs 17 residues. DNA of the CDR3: TGCGCCAGCAGCCATCCGGGACAGGGAGGACCTAATGAAAAACTGTTTTTT. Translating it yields CASSHPGQGGPNEKLFF.

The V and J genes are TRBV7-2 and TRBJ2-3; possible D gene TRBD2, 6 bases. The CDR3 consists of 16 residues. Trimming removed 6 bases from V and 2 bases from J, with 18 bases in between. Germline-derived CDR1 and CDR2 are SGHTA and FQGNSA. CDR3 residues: CASRPGRTILTDTQYF. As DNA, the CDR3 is TGTGCCAGCAGACCGGGGAGGACCATTCTCACAGATACGCAGTATTTT.

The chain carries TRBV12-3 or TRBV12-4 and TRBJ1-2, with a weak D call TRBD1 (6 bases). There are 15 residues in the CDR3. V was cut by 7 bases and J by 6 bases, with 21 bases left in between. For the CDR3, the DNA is TGTGCCAGCACCCCTGGGGGCGGTCGGAAGGATGGCTACACCTTC. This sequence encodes CASTPGGGRKDGYTF.

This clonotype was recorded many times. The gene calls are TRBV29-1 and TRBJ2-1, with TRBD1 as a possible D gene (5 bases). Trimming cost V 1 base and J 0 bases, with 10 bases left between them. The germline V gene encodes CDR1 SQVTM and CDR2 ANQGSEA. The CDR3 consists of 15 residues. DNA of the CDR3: TGCAGCGTTGAAGGTTCAGGGTACTCCTACAATGAGCAGTTCTTC. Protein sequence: CSVEGSGYSYNEQFF.

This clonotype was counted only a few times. The CDR3 loop is CSVEEHSGTDTQYF. In nucleotides, the CDR3 is TGCAGCGTTGAAGAGCATAGCGGCACAGATACGCAGTATTTT. J is TRBJ2-3 and V is TRBV29-1, with a weak D call TRBD2 (5 bases). V was trimmed by 0 bases and J by 1 base, leaving 8 bases between them. Germline V gene data show CDR1 as SQVTM and CDR2 as ANQGSEA. The CDR3 extends over 14 amino acids.

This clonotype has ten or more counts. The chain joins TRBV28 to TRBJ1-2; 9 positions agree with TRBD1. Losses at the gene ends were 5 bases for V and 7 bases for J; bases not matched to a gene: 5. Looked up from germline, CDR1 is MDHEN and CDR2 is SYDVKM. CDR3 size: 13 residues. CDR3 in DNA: TGTGCCAGCAGTACCGGGACAGGGCTTGGCTACACCTTC. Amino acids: CASSTGTGLGYTF.

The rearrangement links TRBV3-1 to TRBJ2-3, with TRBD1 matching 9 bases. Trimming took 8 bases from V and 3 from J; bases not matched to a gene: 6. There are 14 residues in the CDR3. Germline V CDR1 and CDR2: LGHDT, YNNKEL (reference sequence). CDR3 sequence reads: CASGGQGGTDTQYF. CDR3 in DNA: TGTGCCAGCGGGGGACAGGGAGGGACAGATACGCAGTATTTT.

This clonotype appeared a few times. This chain's CDR3 is CASSQDTSVYSYNEQFF. CDR3 sequence (DNA): TGCGCCAGCAGCCAAGATACTAGCGTCTACTCCTACAATGAGCAGTTCTTC. This sequence joins TRBV4-1 and TRBJ2-1, with TRBD2 matching over 7 bases. This CDR3 comprises 17 residues. The germline V gene encodes CDR1 MGHRA and CDR2 YSYEKL. Trimming removed 0 bases from V and 0 bases from J; junction bases left unmatched: 5.

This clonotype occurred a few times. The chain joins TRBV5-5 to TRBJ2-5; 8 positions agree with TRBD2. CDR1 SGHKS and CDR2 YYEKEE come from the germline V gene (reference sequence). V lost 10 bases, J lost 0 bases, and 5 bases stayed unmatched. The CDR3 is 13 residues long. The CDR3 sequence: CAGSAGDQETQYF. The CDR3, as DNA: TGTGCCGGATCAGCGGGAGACCAAGAGACCCAGTACTTC. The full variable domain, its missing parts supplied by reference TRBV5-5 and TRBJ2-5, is DAGVTQSPTHLIKTRGQQVTLRCSPISGHKSVSWYQQVLGQGPQFIFQYYEKEERGRGNFPDRFSARQFPNYSSELNVNALLLGDSALYLCAGSAGDQETQYFGPGTRLLVL.